This TCR beta chain was profiled in a study of blood T cell repertoires in COVID-19. Overall study: PBMCs, B-cell-depleted T cells, or T cells were the source of the cDNA or gDNA that made up the material.

The CDR3 is 15 residues long. CDR1 is SGHRS, CDR2 YFSETQ, per germline. Trimming pared 1 base from V and 1 base from J, leaving 9 bases between. How the authors handled the data: Reference gene primer amplification in the assay estimated nucleated cell counts. The data were produced by immunoSEQ multiplex PCR, yet TCRdb's version contains in-frame clones alone and is incomplete. The D gene and trimming were derived from the DNA, and the V and J assignments and clone size from that table. There are about 250,000 clones in the sample; approximately 86% occur only once, and approximately 4.9% lies in the top ten. Only one count was recorded for this clone.

The receptor was isolated from a woman older than 75 with active or convalescent COVID-19. The rearrangement uses TRBV5-1 and TRBJ2-1, with a weak D call TRBD1 (5 bases). The specimen sequenced was peripheral blood. CDR3 loop: CASSLRPGSYNEQFF. CDR3 bases: TGCGCCAGCAGCTTGCGACCAGGGTCCTACAATGAGCAGTTCTTC.